The 12 T cell receptor beta chains presented below share a single source sample, sequenced in a study of blood T cell repertoires in COVID-19. The assay was immunoSEQ multiplex PCR, and TCRdb's table has in-frame clones only and misses some. Seen here are approximately 260,000 clones, 85% to 95% observed once, and the top ten hold 1.9%. The specimen sequenced was PBMCs or T cells enriched from blood (not recorded which). The receptors come from a young woman who had recovered from COVID-19.

V and J are TRBV24-1 and TRBJ1-6; 8 nucleotides align to TRBD1. This CDR3 contains 15 residues. J lost 7 bases, V lost 4 bases, and 5 bases had no gene match. Germline V gene data show CDR1 as KGHDR and CDR2 as SFDVKD. CDR3 sequence (DNA): TGTGCCACCAGTGAATCTCGGACAGGGAATTCACCCCTCCACTTT. Encoded protein: CATSESRTGNSPLHF.

V is TRBV28 and J is TRBJ2-2, with D perhaps TRBD1 (5 bases). The CDR3 covers 12 residues. Trimming removed 7 bases from V and 3 bases from J, with 6 bases in between. Germline CDR1 reads MDHEN; CDR2 reads SYDVKM. The chain's CDR3 is CASMTDTGELFF. The CDR3 nucleotides are TGTGCCAGCATGACAGACACCGGGGAGCTGTTTTTT.

V is TRBV4-1 and J is TRBJ2-7; D is possibly TRBD2 (5 bases). Germline assignment: CDR1 MGHRA and CDR2 YSYEKL. V was trimmed by 4 bases and J by 2 bases, leaving 15 bases between them. The CDR3 covers 15 residues. The CDR3 DNA reads TGCGCCAGCAGCCCCGGACTGCAAACTACCTACGAGCAGTACTTC. Translating gives CASSPGLQTTYEQYF.

The CDR3 reads CASRKTRVKYEQYF. DNA of the CDR3: TGTGCCAGCCGTAAGACCAGGGTCAAGTACGAGCAGTACTTC. The chain joins TRBV6-5 to TRBJ2-7, with TRBD1 as a possible D gene (5 bases). The V and J ends lost 8 bases and 4 bases respectively, with 18 bases between them. The V gene's germline CDR1 is MNHEY and CDR2 SVGAGI. The CDR3 is made up of 14 amino acids.

This clone occurred a few times. V is TRBV7-9 and J is TRBJ2-7, with 11 bases aligning to TRBD2. The CDR3 contains 15 residues. J lost 6 bases, V lost 5 bases, and 9 bases had no gene match. Germline CDR1 reads SEHNR; CDR2 reads FQNEAQ (reference sequence). CDR3 protein: CASSRGLAEVSEQYF. CDR3 coding DNA: TGTGCCAGCAGCCGGGGACTAGCGGAGGTATCCGAGCAGTACTTC.

This clone has only one observation. The chain recombines TRBV5-1 with TRBJ1-5; 7 bases line up with TRBD1. Germline V gene lookup returns CDR1 SGHRS and CDR2 YFSETQ. V lost 5 bases to trimming and J lost 6 bases; unmatched junction nucleotides: 11. The CDR3 has 15 amino acids. Here the CDR3 DNA reads TGCGCCAGCAGACTAACAGGGGCCGCAGGTCAGCCCCAGCATTTT. Protein product: CASRLTGAAGQPQHF.

The chain is built from TRBV28 and TRBJ1-5; TRBD1 matches at 7 bases. This CDR3 is built from 14 residues. CDR1 and CDR2 from the germline V gene are MDHEN and SYDVKM. With V trimmed by 4 bases and J by 3 bases, 3 bases remained unmatched. In nucleotides, the CDR3 is TGTGCCAGCAGTTCACAGGGGAACAATCAGCCCCAGCATTTT. Its translation is CASSSQGNNQPQHF.

The V call is TRBV5-1, the J call TRBJ1-4; 7 bases match TRBD1. Losses at the gene ends were 4 bases for V and 1 base for J; bases not matched to a gene: 7. The CDR3 covers 16 residues. Germline V gene data show CDR1 as SGHRS and CDR2 as YFSETQ. CDR3 region: CASSLEAGGTNEKLFF. In DNA, the CDR3 is TGCGCCAGCAGCCTAGAGGCAGGGGGAACTAATGAAAAACTGTTTTTT. The full variable domain, in which reference TRBV5-1 and TRBJ1-4 provide the parts outside the CDR3, is KAGVTQTPRYLIKTRGQQVTLSCSPISGHRSVSWYQQTPGQGLQFLFEYFSETQRNKGNFPGRFSGRQFSNSRSEMNVSTLELGDSALYLCASSLEAGGTNEKLFFGSGTQLSVL.

The gene calls are TRBV27 and TRBJ2-1; the D gene is possibly TRBD2 (5 bases). CDR3 size: 13 residues. Germline V gives CDR1 MNHEY, CDR2 SMNVEV (reference sequence). The V end was cut by 10 bases, the J end by 7 bases, with 17 bases between. Written as DNA, the CDR3 is TGTGCCACCACCCGGGATAGCGTGAATGAGCAGTTCTTC. It codes for CATTRDSVNEQFF.

The CDR3 loop is CASSLRSSGSWRANEQFF. CDR3 DNA: TGCGCCAGCAGCTTGAGGTCTAGCGGGAGTTGGCGTGCGAATGAGCAGTTCTTC. The chain carries TRBV5-1 and TRBJ2-1, with TRBD2 identical over 10 bases. The CDR3 has 18 amino acids. The trim removed 1 base at V and 7 bases at J, leaving 14 bases unmatched. The germline CDR1 and CDR2 sequences are SGHRS and YFSETQ. The entire variable domain, with the rest obtained from reference TRBV5-1 and TRBJ2-1, is as follows: KAGVTQTPRYLIKTRGQQVTLSCSPISGHRSVSWYQQTPGQGLQFLFEYFSETQRNKGNFPGRFSGRQFSNSRSEMNVSTLELGDSALYLCASSLRSSGSWRANEQFFGPGTRLTVL.

This clone came up once. The rearrangement uses TRBV4-1 and TRBJ2-3; 9 nucleotides agree with TRBD2. The V gene's germline CDR1 is MGHRA and CDR2 YSYEKL. The CDR3 has 16 residues. V was pared by 0 bases and J by 5 bases, with 6 bases of the junction left unmatched. CDR3 sequence (DNA): TGCGCCAGCAGCCAAGATACCAGCGGGAGGAAAGATACGCAGTATTTT. Translating it yields CASSQDTSGRKDTQYF.

The V call is TRBV18, the J call TRBJ1-2; TRBD1 agrees at 12 bases. The junction had 16 bases not matched to a gene; V was cut back by 3 bases and J by 8 bases. Per germline, CDR1 KGHSH and CDR2 LQKENI. This CDR3 region has 18 residues. The CDR3 spells CASSPTAGTGGSAEGYTF. DNA for the CDR3: TGTGCCAGCTCACCGACCGCCGGGACAGGGGGCAGTGCGGAGGGCTACACCTTC.